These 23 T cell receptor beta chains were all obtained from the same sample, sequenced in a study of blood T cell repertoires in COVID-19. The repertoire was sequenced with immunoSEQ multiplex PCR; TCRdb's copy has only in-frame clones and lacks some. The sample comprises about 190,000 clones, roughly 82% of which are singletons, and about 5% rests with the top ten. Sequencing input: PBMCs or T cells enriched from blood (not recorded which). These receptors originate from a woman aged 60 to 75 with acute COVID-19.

CDR3 sequence reads: CASSLREVGTGIDTQYF. The CDR3 DNA follows: TGTGCCAGCAGTTTAAGAGAGGTTGGGACAGGGATAGATACGCAGTATTTT. The chain uses TRBV27 and TRBJ2-3, with 9 bases aligning to TRBD1. Germline V gene data show CDR1 as MNHEY and CDR2 as SMNVEV (reference sequence). J gave up 5 bases and V 2 bases, and 11 bases lay outside the gene matches. There are 17 residues in the CDR3.

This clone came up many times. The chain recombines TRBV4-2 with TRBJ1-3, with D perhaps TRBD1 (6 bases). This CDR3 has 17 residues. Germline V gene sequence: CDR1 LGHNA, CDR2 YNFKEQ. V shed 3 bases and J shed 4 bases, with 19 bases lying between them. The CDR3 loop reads CASSQRGKGPAGNTIYF. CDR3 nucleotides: TGTGCCAGCAGCCAGAGGGGGAAGGGACCGGCCGGAAACACCATATATTTT.

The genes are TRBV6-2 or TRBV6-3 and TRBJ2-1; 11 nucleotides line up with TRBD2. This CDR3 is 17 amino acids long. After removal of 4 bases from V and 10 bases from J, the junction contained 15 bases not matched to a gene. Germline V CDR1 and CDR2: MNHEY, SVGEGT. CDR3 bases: TGTGCCAGCAGTTTCCCCCGAGGTAGCGGGGGGGCGAGGGAGCAGTTCTTC. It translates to CASSFPRGSGGAREQFF.

The CDR3 DNA reads TGTGCCAGCAGCATAGGGACAGGGAGGAACATTCAGTACTTC. Encoded protein: CASSIGTGRNIQYF. The chain has TRBV9 and TRBJ2-4; TRBD1 aligns across 9 bases. The V gene end was trimmed by 4 bases and the J gene end by 7 bases; junction bases not matched to a gene: 6. Germline CDR1 reads SGDLS; CDR2 reads YYNGEE. CDR3 length equals 14 residues.

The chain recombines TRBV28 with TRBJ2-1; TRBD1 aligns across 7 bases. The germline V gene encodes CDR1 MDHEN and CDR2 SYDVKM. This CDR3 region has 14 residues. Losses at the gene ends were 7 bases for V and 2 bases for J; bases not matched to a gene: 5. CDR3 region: CASTPGGAYNEQFF. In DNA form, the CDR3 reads TGTGCCAGCACTCCAGGGGGAGCCTACAATGAGCAGTTCTTC.

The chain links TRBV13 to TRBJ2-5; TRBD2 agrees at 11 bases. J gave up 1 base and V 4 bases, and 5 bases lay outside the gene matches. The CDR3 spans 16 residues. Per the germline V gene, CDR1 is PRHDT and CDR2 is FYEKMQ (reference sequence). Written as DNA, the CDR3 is TGTGCCAGCAGCTCCGGGACTAGCGGAAGCCAAGAGACCCAGTACTTC. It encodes CASSSGTSGSQETQYF.

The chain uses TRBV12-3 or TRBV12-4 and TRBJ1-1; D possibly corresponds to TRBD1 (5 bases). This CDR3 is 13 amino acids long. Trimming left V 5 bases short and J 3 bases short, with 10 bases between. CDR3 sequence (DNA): TGTGCCAGCAGTCCCGGGGGGGACACTGAAGCTTTCTTT. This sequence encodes CASSPGGDTEAFF.

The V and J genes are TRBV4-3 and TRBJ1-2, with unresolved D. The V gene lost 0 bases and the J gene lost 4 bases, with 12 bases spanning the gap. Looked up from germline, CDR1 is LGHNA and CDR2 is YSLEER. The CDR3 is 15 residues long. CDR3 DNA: TGCGCCAGCAGCCAAGAACCCGCGGGTAGCTATGGCTACACCTTC. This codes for CASSQEPAGSYGYTF.

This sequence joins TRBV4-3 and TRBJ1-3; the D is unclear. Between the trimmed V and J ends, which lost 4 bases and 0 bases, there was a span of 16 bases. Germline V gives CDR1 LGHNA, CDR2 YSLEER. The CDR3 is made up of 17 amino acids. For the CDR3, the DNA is TGCGCCAGCAGCCGGAGAGGGCAGACCAACTCTGGAAACACCATATATTTT. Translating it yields CASSRRGQTNSGNTIYF.

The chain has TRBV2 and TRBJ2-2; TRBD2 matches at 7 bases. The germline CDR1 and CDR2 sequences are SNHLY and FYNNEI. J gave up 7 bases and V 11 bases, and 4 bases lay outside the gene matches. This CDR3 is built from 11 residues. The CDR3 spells CAEGGDGELFF. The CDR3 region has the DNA TGTGCCGAGGGAGGGGACGGGGAGCTGTTTTTT.

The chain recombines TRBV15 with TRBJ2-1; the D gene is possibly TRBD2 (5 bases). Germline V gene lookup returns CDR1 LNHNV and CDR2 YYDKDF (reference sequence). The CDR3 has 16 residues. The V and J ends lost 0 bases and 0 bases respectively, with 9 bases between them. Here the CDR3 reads CATSRESGLSYNEQFF. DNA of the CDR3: TGTGCCACCAGCAGAGAGAGCGGACTCTCCTACAATGAGCAGTTCTTC. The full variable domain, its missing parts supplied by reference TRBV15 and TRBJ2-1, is DAMVIQNPRYQVTQFGKPVTLSCSQTLNHNVMYWYQQKSSQAPKLLFHYYDKDFNNEADTPDNFQSRRPNTSFCFLDIRSPGLGDTAMYLCATSRESGLSYNEQFFGPGTRLTVL.

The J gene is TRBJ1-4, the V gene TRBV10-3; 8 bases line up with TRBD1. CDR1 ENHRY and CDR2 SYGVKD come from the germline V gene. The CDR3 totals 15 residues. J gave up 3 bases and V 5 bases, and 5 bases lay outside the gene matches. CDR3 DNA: TGTGCCATCAGTTCCCAGGGGGCTTCTAATGAAAAACTGTTTTTT. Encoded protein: CAISSQGASNEKLFF.

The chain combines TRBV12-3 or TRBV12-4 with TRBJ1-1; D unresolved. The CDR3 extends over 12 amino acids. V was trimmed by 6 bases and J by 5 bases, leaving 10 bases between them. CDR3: CASSPSYTEAFF. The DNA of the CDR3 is TGTGCCAGCAGCCCGAGTTATACTGAAGCTTTCTTT.

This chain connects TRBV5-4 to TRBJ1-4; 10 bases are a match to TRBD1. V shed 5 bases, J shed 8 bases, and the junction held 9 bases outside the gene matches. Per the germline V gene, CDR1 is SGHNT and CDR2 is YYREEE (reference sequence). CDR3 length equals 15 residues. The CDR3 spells CASSRPGQGKEKLFF. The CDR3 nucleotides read TGTGCCAGCAGTCGCCCGGGACAGGGGAAGGAAAAACTGTTTTTT.

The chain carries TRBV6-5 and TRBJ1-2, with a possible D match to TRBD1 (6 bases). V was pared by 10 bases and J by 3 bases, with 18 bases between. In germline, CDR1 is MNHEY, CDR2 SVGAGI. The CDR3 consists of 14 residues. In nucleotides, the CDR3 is TGTGCCACCTTATCACAGGGAAAAGACTATGGCTACACCTTC. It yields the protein CATLSQGKDYGYTF.

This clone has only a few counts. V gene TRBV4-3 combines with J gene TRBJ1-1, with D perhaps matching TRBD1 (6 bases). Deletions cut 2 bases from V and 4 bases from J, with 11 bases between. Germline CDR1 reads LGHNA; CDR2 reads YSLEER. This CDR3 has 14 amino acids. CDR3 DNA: TGCGCCAGCAGCCAACCAGGGGAACTCACTGAAGCTTTCTTT. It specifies CASSQPGELTEAFF.

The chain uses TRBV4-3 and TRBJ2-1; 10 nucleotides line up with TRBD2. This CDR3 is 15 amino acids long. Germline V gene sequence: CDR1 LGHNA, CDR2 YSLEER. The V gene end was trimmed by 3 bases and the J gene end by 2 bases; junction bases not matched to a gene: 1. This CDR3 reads CASSQSGGAYNEQFF. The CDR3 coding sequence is TGCGCCAGCAGCCAGAGCGGGGGGGCCTACAATGAGCAGTTCTTC.

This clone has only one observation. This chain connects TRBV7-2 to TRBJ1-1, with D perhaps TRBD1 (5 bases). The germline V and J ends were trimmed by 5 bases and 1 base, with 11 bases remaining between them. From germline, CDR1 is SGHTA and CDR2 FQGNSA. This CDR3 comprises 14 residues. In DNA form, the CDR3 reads TGTGCCAGCAGCCCAGGACACCAGAACACTGAAGCTTTCTTT. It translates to CASSPGHQNTEAFF.

The CDR3 is CSVRGRVEQFF. As DNA, the CDR3 is TGCAGTGTTAGGGGGAGGGTTGAGCAGTTCTTC. The chain recombines TRBV20-1 with TRBJ2-1; TRBD2 might be the D (7 bases). Trimming cost V 7 bases and J 9 bases, with 13 bases left between them. The CDR3 extends over 11 amino acids. Germline V gene sequence: CDR1 DFQATT, CDR2 SNEGSKA (reference sequence).

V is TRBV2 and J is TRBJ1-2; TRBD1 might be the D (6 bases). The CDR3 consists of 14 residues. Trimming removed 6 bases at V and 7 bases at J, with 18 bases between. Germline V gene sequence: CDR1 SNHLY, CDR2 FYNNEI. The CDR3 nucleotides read TGTGCCAGCAGGTTCGACAGGTGGGCCTCTGGCTACACCTTC. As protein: CASRFDRWASGYTF.

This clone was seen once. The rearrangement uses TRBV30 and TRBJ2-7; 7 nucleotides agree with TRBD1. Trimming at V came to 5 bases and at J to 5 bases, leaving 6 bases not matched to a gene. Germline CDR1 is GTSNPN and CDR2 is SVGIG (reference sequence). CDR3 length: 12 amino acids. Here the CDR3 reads CAWATGFDEQYF. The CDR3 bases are TGTGCCTGGGCGACAGGGTTCGACGAGCAGTACTTC.

CDR3 residues: CASSLDRVLGYTF. The CDR3 DNA reads as TGCGCCAGCAGCTTGGACAGGGTACTTGGCTACACCTTC. The chain recombines TRBV5-1 with TRBJ1-2; a weak D match, TRBD1 (6 bases). Trimming took off 0 bases at V and 7 bases at J, with 10 bases between the two ends. This CDR3 is built from 13 residues. CDR1 is SGHRS, CDR2 YFSETQ, per germline.

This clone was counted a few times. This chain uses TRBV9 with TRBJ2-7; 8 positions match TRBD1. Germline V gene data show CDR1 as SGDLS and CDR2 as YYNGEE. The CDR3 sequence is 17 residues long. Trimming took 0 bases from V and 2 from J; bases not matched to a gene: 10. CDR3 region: CASSVASPGGAAYEQYF. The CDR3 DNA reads TGTGCCAGCAGCGTAGCTTCCCCAGGGGGCGCAGCCTACGAGCAGTACTTC.